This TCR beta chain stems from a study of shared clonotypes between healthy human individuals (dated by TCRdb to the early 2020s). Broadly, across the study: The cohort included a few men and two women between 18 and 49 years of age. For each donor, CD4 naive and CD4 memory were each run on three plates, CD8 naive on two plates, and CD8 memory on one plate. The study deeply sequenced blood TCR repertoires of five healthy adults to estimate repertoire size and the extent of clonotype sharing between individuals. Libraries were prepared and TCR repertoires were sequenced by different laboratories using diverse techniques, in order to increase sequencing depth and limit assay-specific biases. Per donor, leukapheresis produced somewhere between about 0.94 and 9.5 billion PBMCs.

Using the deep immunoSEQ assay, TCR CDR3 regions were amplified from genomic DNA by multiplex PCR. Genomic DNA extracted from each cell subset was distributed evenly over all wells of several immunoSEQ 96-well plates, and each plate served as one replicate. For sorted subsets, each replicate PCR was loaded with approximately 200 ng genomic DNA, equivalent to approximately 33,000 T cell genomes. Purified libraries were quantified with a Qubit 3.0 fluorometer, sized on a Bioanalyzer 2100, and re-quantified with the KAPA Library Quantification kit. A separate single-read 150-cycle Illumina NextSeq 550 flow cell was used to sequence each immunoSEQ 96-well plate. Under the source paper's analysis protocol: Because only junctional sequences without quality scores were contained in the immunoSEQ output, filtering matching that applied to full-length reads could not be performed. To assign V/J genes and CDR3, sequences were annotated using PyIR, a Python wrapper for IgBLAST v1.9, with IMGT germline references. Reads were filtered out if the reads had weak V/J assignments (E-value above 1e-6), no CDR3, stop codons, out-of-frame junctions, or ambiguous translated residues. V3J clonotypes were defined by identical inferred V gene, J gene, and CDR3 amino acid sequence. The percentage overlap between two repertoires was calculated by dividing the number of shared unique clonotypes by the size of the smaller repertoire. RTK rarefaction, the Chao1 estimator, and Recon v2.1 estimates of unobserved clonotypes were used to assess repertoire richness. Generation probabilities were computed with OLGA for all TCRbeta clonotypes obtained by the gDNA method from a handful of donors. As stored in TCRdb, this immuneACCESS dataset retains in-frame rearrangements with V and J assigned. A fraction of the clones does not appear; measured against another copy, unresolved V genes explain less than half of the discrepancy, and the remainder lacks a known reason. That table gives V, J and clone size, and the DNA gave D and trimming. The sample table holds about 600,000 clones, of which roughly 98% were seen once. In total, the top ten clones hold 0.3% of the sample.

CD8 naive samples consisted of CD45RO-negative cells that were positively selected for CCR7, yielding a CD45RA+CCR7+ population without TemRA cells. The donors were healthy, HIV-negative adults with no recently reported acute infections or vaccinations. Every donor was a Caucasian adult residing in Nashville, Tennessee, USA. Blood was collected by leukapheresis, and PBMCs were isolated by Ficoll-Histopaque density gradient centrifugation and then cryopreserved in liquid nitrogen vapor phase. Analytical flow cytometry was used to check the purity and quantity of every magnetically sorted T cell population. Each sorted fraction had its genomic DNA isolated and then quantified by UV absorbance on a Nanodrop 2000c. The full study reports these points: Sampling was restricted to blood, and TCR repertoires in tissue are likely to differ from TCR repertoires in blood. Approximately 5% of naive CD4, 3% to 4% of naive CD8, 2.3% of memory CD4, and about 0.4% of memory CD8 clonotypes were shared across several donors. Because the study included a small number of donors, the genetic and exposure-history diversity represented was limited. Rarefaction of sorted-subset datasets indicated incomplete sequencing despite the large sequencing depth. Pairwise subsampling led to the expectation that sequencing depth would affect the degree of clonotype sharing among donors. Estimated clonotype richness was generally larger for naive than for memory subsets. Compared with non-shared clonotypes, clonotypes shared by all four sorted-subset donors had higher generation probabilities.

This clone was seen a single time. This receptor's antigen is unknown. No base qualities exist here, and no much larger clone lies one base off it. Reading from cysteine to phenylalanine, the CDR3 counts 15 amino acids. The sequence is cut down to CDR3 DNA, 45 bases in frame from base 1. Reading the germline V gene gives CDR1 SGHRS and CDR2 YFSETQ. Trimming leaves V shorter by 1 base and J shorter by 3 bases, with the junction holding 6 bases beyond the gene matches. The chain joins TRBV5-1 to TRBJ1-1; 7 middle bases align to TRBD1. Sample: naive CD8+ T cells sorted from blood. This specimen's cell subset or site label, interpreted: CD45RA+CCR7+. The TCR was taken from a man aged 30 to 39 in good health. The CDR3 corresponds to CASSLTTGVYTEAFF. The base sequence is TGCGCCAGCAGCTTGACAACAGGGGTATACACTGAAGCTTTCTTT.